The 4 T cell receptor beta chains listed next were all sequenced from one sample in a study of response to subunit inactivated influenza vaccine. TCRdb used MiXCR to reprocess the RT-PCR reads, holding one entry per CDR3 protein. The sample includes about 540,000 distinct CDR3 sequences, approximately 24% of them seen just once. These same records also appear under a second study, on T cells expressing NK-cell markers. From that report: Production of TCR beta cDNA relied on 5'RACE template switching with UMIs.

The input for sequencing was CD4+ T cells sorted from PBMCs, taken about 13 days after vaccination. The origin of the receptors is a man in his forties or fifties who received an inactivated influenza vaccine.

The gene calls are TRBV25-1 and TRBJ2-1; D not resolved. The V end was cut by 4 bases, the J end by 0 bases, with 10 bases between. This CDR3 contains 15 residues. Germline V gene data show CDR1 as MGHDK and CDR2 as SYGVNS. The CDR3 protein is CASSGSQSSYNEQFF. CDR3 sequence (DNA): TGTGCCAGCAGTGGATCTCAGAGCTCCTACAATGAGCAGTTCTTC.

The chain links TRBV7-2 to TRBJ2-7; perhaps TRBD2 as D (5 bases). V was clipped by 7 bases and J by 4 bases, with 14 bases between them. This CDR3 contains 13 residues. The germline gives CDR1 SGHTA, CDR2 FQGNSA. The CDR3 protein is CASTTRGLYEQYF. The CDR3 DNA is TGTGCCAGCACCACCCGAGGGCTATACGAGCAGTACTTC.

In its sample, this clonotype was seen a few times. The V and J genes are TRBV7-3 and TRBJ2-2; 7 bases align to TRBD2. This CDR3 region has 14 residues. In germline, CDR1 is SGHTA, CDR2 FQGTGA. Unmatched junction bases numbered 4, after V lost 6 bases and J lost 3 bases. The CDR3 region has the DNA TGTGCCAGCAGACCTAGCGGCGACACCGGGGAGCTGTTTTTT. Its translation: CASRPSGDTGELFF.

This clonotype was counted a few times. In DNA, the CDR3 is TGTGCCAGCAGCGTAGTGCCCATTCCGAACACCGGGGAGCTGTTTTTT. It is translated as CASSVVPIPNTGELFF. This rearrangement joins TRBV9 to TRBJ2-2, with D unresolved. V was shortened by 0 bases and J by 0 bases, with 9 bases between the two germline ends. Looked up from germline, CDR1 is SGDLS and CDR2 is YYNGEE. The CDR3 is 16 residues long.